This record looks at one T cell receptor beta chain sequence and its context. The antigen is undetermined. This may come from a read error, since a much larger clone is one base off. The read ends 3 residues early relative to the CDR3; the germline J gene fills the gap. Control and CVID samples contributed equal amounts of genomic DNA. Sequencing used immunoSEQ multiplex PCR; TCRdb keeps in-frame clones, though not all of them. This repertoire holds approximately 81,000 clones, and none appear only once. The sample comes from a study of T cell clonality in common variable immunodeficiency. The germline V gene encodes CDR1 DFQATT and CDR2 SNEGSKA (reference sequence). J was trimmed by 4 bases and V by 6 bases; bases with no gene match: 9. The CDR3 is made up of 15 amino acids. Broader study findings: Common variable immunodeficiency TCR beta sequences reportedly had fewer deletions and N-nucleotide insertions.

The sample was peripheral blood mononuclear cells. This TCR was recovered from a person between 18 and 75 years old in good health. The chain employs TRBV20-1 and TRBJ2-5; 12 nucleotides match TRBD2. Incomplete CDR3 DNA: TGCAGTGCACAGACTAGCGGGAGTCCCCTAGAGACC. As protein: CSAQTSGSPLET. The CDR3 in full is CSAQTSGSPLETQYF.